Listed here are 12 T cell receptor beta chains from one sample, sequenced in a study of blood T cell repertoires in COVID-19. The table came from immunoSEQ multiplex PCR; TCRdb's copy has only in-frame clones and leaves some out. The table lists fewer than 250,000 clones, around 82% of them singletons. The sample consisted of peripheral blood. The source is a woman between 40 and 50 years old with acute or convalescent COVID-19.

The chain uses TRBV7-7 and TRBJ2-5; D is perhaps TRBD2 (7 bases). From germline, CDR1 is SSHAT and CDR2 FNYEAQ (reference sequence). The CDR3 contains 16 residues. V was pared by 5 bases and J by 0 bases, with 16 bases between. The CDR3 is CASSLGGGSNQETQYF. In nucleotides, the CDR3 is TGTGCCAGCAGCCTTGGGGGGGGCTCCAACCAAGAGACCCAGTACTTC.

The genes are TRBV6-5 and TRBJ2-7, with 8 bases fitting TRBD1. The CDR3 has 15 residues. Germline CDR1 is MNHEY and CDR2 is SVGAGI. V was pared by 10 bases and J by 0 bases, with 11 bases of the junction left unmatched. CDR3 residues: CAILIGTGLSYEQYF. The CDR3 nucleotides are TGTGCCATATTGATCGGGACAGGTCTCTCCTACGAGCAGTACTTC.

This clone appeared once. The chain uses TRBV6-1 and TRBJ2-4; D not certain. The CDR3 is 15 amino acids. Germline lookup yields CDR1 MNHNS and CDR2 SASEGT. Trimming cost V 2 bases and J 8 bases, with 16 bases left between them. The CDR3 DNA follows: TGTGCCAGCAGTGAATTTCCTGGCAGTAAAGACATTCAGTACTTC. This encodes CASSEFPGSKDIQYF.

The chain combines TRBV5-8 with TRBJ1-3, with TRBD1 matching over 7 bases. Germline assignment: CDR1 SGHTS and CDR2 YDEGEE. V was clipped by 4 bases and J by 4 bases; unmatched bases: 5. This CDR3 has 14 amino acids. The CDR3 spells CASSGTVFGNTIYF. The CDR3 DNA is TGTGCCAGCAGCGGGACAGTCTTCGGAAACACCATATATTTT.

The CDR3: CASSFWEGQGKYNSPLHF. CDR3 sequence (DNA): TGTGCCAGCAGCTTCTGGGAGGGACAGGGGAAGTATAATTCACCCCTCCACTTT. J is TRBJ1-6 and V is TRBV11-2, with 10 bases matching TRBD1. The CDR3 runs 18 residues. V was clipped by 3 bases and J by 4 bases; unmatched bases: 9. Germline CDR1 SGHAT, CDR2 FQNNGV.

This chain links TRBV10-3 with TRBJ1-2, with unresolved D. The length of the CDR3 is 14 residues. Deletions cut 7 bases from V and 4 bases from J, with 16 bases between. CDR1 ENHRY and CDR2 SYGVKD come from the germline V gene. CDR3 bases: TGTGCCATCACCCAAGCGGACTCCTTCTATGGCTACACCTTC. It encodes CAITQADSFYGYTF.

The chain couples TRBV11-2 to TRBJ2-1; a possible D gene is TRBD2 (5 bases). Germline V gene sequence: CDR1 SGHAT, CDR2 FQNNGV. The CDR3 has 16 residues. V was trimmed by 0 bases and J by 7 bases, leaving 16 bases between them. The CDR3 DNA reads as TGTGCCAGCAGCTTAGAGGTGCTGAGCGGTCGTAATGAGCAGTTCTTC. Its translation is CASSLEVLSGRNEQFF. Full variable domain (remainder filled in from reference TRBV11-2 and TRBJ2-1): EAGVAQSPRYKIIEKRQSVAFWCNPISGHATLYWYQQILGQGPKLLIQFQNNGVVDDSQLPKDRFSAERLKGVDSTLKIQPAKLEDSAVYLCASSLEVLSGRNEQFFGPGTRLTVL.

The chain carries TRBV11-3 and TRBJ2-1; TRBD2 matches at 10 bases. This CDR3 has 14 amino acids. With V trimmed by 8 bases and J by 4 bases, 5 bases remained unmatched. Germline-derived CDR1 and CDR2 are SGHNT and YENEEA. CDR3 in DNA: TGTGCCAGCGCTCTAGCGGGGGTTTACAATGAGCAGTTCTTC. Translating gives CASALAGVYNEQFF.

This CDR3 is CASGGTLSSYNEQFF. Written as DNA, the CDR3 is TGTGCCAGTGGGGGGACTCTAAGCTCCTACAATGAGCAGTTCTTC. The genes are TRBV7-3 and TRBJ2-1; D may be TRBD2 (6 bases). Germline lookup yields CDR1 SGHTA and CDR2 FQGTGA. The CDR3 is 15 amino acids. Between the trimmed V and J ends, which lost 9 bases and 0 bases, there was a span of 15 bases.

The chain has TRBV6-2 or TRBV6-3 and TRBJ2-1; TRBD2 aligns across 10 bases. This CDR3 region has 16 residues. Germline-derived CDR1 and CDR2 are MNHEY and SVGEGT. J lost 6 bases, V lost 5 bases, and 10 bases had no gene match. CDR3 in amino acids: CASSGGLAVSLNEQFF. CDR3 nucleotide sequence: TGTGCCAGCAGTGGCGGACTAGCGGTCTCTCTCAATGAGCAGTTCTTC.

The gene calls are TRBV3-1 (or the pseudogene TRBV3-2) and TRBJ2-7; 9 positions agree with TRBD2. The ends lost 0 bases at V and 2 bases at J; junction bases unmatched: 14. The CDR3 spans 19 residues. Germline V gene data show CDR1 as LGHDT and CDR2 as YNNKEL (reference sequence). CDR3 bases: TGTGCCAGCAGCCAAGATCCGTGGTTTAGCGGGAGTCCCACCTACGAGCAGTACTTC. Its translation is CASSQDPWFSGSPTYEQYF.

This chain connects TRBV30 to TRBJ2-2; 10 bases line up with TRBD2. With V trimmed by 2 bases and J by 8 bases, 5 bases remained unmatched. The CDR3 spans 14 residues. CDR1 and CDR2 (germline): GTSNPN, SVGIG (reference sequence). Here the CDR3 DNA reads TGTGCCTGGAGTATAACTAGCGGGGCAGGGGAGCTGTTTTTT. Residues: CAWSITSGAGELFF.